This TCR beta chain was sequenced during a study of T cells in Graves' hyperthyroidism and ophthalmopathy. Study-wide background: Blood was drawn when the patient was first diagnosed and still untreated.

Study results and limitations: Most thyroid clonotypes expanded above 0.001 appeared in blood too. A model of 13 V-J features distinguished ophthalmopathy from stable hyperthyroidism.

Fresh peripheral blood, 10 ml, yielded the PBMCs. In its sample, this clonotype was seen many times. The antigen remains unidentified. V trimming: 4 bases; J trimming: 4 bases; junction bases outside the gene matches: 13. Germline values: CDR1 MNHNS, CDR2 SASEGT. The CDR3 extends over 16 amino acids. RNA transcripts yielded amplified TCR beta CDR3 regions. In the first-round RT-PCR of the TCR CDR3, the HTBI primer set was used. In TCRdb, the multiplex PCR reads were re-called with MiXCR into one record per CDR3 protein. In the table there are approximately 260,000 distinct CDR3 sequences, about 16% of which are singletons.

The sequence came from a woman aged 45-65 years with Graves' hyperthyroidism that later progressed to Graves' ophthalmopathy. Sequences were obtained from blood. The chain employs TRBV6-1 and TRBJ2-7; 7 nucleotides match TRBD1. CDR3 bases: TGTGCCAGCAGTGGGACGGACAGGAGTGGTTCGTACGAGCAGTACTTC. Translation gives CASSGTDRSGSYEQYF.